One TCR beta chain is described in this entry. Antigen: not known. Germline CDR1 and CDR2: MDHEN and SYDVKM. The J segment lost 7 bases and the V segment lost 2 bases, leaving 7 bases of the junction unmatched. The CDR3 contains 15 residues. The table came from immunoSEQ multiplex PCR; TCRdb's copy has only in-frame clones and leaves some out. Altogether around 150,000 clones are present, approximately 94% being singletons, with the ten largest covering roughly 4.6%. This record belongs to a study of T cell responses to AZD1222 COVID-19 vaccine. Overall study results and limits: Nearly half of spike-specific TCRs reportedly go after variant regions that carry no mutations. White British ancestry dominated among donors, who included more females, and clonal diversity was possibly underestimated.

The V and J genes are TRBV28 and TRBJ2-7; 11 bases are shared with TRBD2. The material was peripheral blood, obtained 28 days after the second AZD1222 dose. The TCR sequence derives from an adult who received the AZD1222 COVID-19 vaccine. The CDR3 loop reads CASSLGASGRNEQYF. In DNA form, the CDR3 reads TGTGCCAGCAGTTTAGGGGCTAGCGGGAGGAATGAGCAGTACTTC.